These 22 T cell receptor beta chains came from one sample sequenced in a study of spatial heterogeneity in lung cancer. Study-wide results and limits: Counts of expanded intratumoral alpha and beta TCRs tracked tumor mutation counts.

Their cognate antigens are unknown. MiXCR was run by TCRdb on the 5' RACE reads, yielding one entry per CDR3 protein. The table lists about 6,000 distinct CDR3 sequences, around 15% of them singletons, with approximately 10% in the top ten. The sample's time point: sample taken at primary tumor resection. The sequencing used lung tumor tissue, collected at surgery. Receptor source: a male donor with early-stage non-small cell lung cancer.

This clonotype has a count of ten or more. This chain links TRBV14 with TRBJ2-7; D remains unclear. The CDR3 contains 15 residues. The germline gives CDR1 SGHDN, CDR2 FVKESK. Trimming shortened V by 1 base and J by 0 bases, and 10 bases separated the two germline ends. CDR3 amino acids: CASSQGLLLSYEQYF. Here the CDR3 DNA reads TGTGCCAGCAGCCAAGGGCTACTGCTCTCCTACGAGCAGTACTTC.

By share, this clonotype ranks as medium-sized. The V call is TRBV5-1, the J call TRBJ2-2; D gene uncertain. The CDR3 length is 13 residues. Trimming removed 0 bases at V and 5 bases at J, with 5 bases between. Per the germline V gene, CDR1 is SGHRS and CDR2 is YFSETQ. The CDR3 bases are TGCGCCAGCAGCTTGGCGGAGACCGGGGAGCTGTTTTTT. Amino acids: CASSLAETGELFF.

The chain uses TRBV4-2 and TRBJ2-7; D may be TRBD1 (5 bases). V was cut by 0 bases and J by 2 bases, with 8 bases left in between. Germline CDR1 reads LGHNA; CDR2 reads YNFKEQ. This CDR3 has 14 residues. This CDR3 reads CASSQENRPYEQYF. The CDR3 DNA is TGTGCCAGCAGCCAAGAAAACAGGCCCTACGAGCAGTACTTC.

This clonotype is labeled medium-sized. The J gene is TRBJ2-7, the V gene TRBV5-1; D possibly corresponds to TRBD1 (5 bases). Germline V gives CDR1 SGHRS, CDR2 YFSETQ. Trimming left V 4 bases short and J 3 bases short, with 14 bases between. This CDR3 region has 14 residues. The CDR3 DNA reads as TGCGCCAGCAGCGCTCAGGGTTTCGACTACGAGCAGTACTTC. Translating gives CASSAQGFDYEQYF.

This clonotype is termed medium-sized. V and J are TRBV28 and TRBJ1-2; D call uncertain. Germline CDR1 and CDR2: MDHEN and SYDVKM. The CDR3 spans 15 residues. Trimming cost V 5 bases and J 0 bases, with 13 bases left between them. CDR3 protein: CASSRPGTANYGYTF. The CDR3 nucleotides are TGTGCCAGCAGTCGGCCGGGAACAGCTAACTATGGCTACACCTTC.

This clonotype is medium-sized by share. The V gene is TRBV4-1, the J gene TRBJ2-1, with TRBD1 matching 7 bases. V lost 2 bases, J lost 0 bases, and 7 bases stayed unmatched. The CDR3 sequence is 17 residues long. CDR1 MGHRA and CDR2 YSYEKL come from the germline V gene. CDR3 in DNA: TGCGCCAGCAGCCAAAATACGGGACAGAGCTCCTACAATGAGCAGTTCTTC. Protein product: CASSQNTGQSSYNEQFF.

This clonotype is deemed medium-sized (0.01 to 0.1%). V usage is TRBV28 and J usage is TRBJ1-2; D perhaps matches TRBD1 (6 bases). CDR3 length: 17 amino acids. Germline lookup yields CDR1 MDHEN and CDR2 SYDVKM. Between the trimmed V and J ends, which lost 1 base and 2 bases, there was a span of 17 bases. In nucleotides, the CDR3 is TGTGCCAGCAGTTTATCCGATATCTCCGACAGGAACTATGGCTACACCTTC. Amino acid sequence: CASSLSDISDRNYGYTF.

This clonotype has at least ten counts. V is TRBV7-9 and J is TRBJ1-3; TRBD1 might be the D (6 bases). Germline values: CDR1 SEHNR, CDR2 FQNEAQ (reference sequence). The CDR3 runs 17 residues. V gave up 1 base and J gave up 0 bases, with 13 bases separating them. For the CDR3, the DNA is TGTGCCAGCAGCTTAGAGGGGGGCCGTTTCTCTGGAAACACCATATATTTT. Its translation: CASSLEGGRFSGNTIYF.

This clonotype has ten or more counts. The V and J genes are TRBV12-3 or TRBV12-4 and TRBJ2-1; 12 nucleotides match TRBD2. The CDR3 totals 14 residues. V was pared by 3 bases and J by 9 bases, with 3 bases of the junction left unmatched. CDR3 nucleotides: TGTGCCAGCAGTTTGACTAGCGGGAGAAGTGAGCAGTTCTTC. It translates to CASSLTSGRSEQFF.

This clonotype is medium-sized by share. The chain couples TRBV20-1 to TRBJ2-7; 14 bases fit TRBD2. Germline lookup yields CDR1 DFQATT and CDR2 SNEGSKA (reference sequence). Trimming at V came to 4 bases and at J to 2 bases, leaving 4 bases not matched to a gene. The CDR3 spans 15 residues. Here the CDR3 reads CSATPGLAGAYEQYF. DNA of the CDR3: TGCAGTGCTACGCCGGGACTAGCGGGAGCCTACGAGCAGTACTTC.

The chain combines TRBV27 with TRBJ2-7; D is uncertain. The CDR3 runs to 12 residues. V was cut by 0 bases and J by 5 bases, with 5 bases left in between. CDR1 is MNHEY, CDR2 SMNVEV, per germline (reference sequence). The DNA for the CDR3 is TGTGCCAGCAGTTTATCGGGGAACGAGCAGTACTTC. Protein product: CASSLSGNEQYF.

By sample share, this clonotype is medium-sized. The chain employs TRBV11-2 and TRBJ2-2, with D possibly TRBD2 on 7 matching bases. The germline V gene has CDR1 SGHAT and CDR2 FQNNGV. This CDR3 comprises 19 residues. V lost 5 bases, J lost 6 bases, and 28 bases lay in between. CDR3 coding DNA: TGTGCCAGCAGCAAACCCGGGACAATCGGGGGGTTCTCGCCCGGGGAGCTGTTTTTT. The encoded protein is CASSKPGTIGGFSPGELFF. The variable domain in full, completed from reference TRBV11-2 and TRBJ2-2, reads EAGVAQSPRYKIIEKRQSVAFWCNPISGHATLYWYQQILGQGPKLLIQFQNNGVVDDSQLPKDRFSAERLKGVDSTLKIQPAKLEDSAVYLCASSKPGTIGGFSPGELFFGEGSRLTVL.

A note on this clonotype: This may be a read error: a much more frequent sequence differs by one nucleotide. V gene TRBV20-1 combines with J gene TRBJ1-2, with D unresolved. The CDR3 has 13 residues. Germline CDR1 is DFQATT and CDR2 is SNEGSKA (reference sequence). Trimming shortened V by 7 bases and J by 2 bases, and 14 bases separated the two germline ends. CDR3 coding DNA: TGCAGTGTCGGGATAGGAACCAACTATGGCTACACCTTC. Amino acids: CSVGIGTNYGYTF.

This clonotype was recorded many times. The gene calls are TRBV7-9 and TRBJ1-6; D perhaps matches TRBD1 (6 bases). V was trimmed by 5 bases and J by 8 bases, leaving 7 bases between them. CDR1 and CDR2 (germline): SEHNR, FQNEAQ (reference sequence). The CDR3 length is 12 residues. The CDR3 nucleotides read TGTGCCAGCAGCCACAGGGATTCACCCCTCCACTTT. Protein: CASSHRDSPLHF.

Points on this clonotype: Sequence at one end of the junction differs from germline and may be a read error. The chain joins TRBV28 to TRBJ2-3; no clear D. Germline loops: CDR1 MDHEN, CDR2 SYDVKM. CDR3 size: 12 residues. The CDR3 coding sequence is TGTGTCAGCAGTTTAGTGGGTAGTACGCAGTATTTT. Its translation: CVSSLVGSTQYF.

This clonotype was seen repeatedly, ten times or more. The J gene is TRBJ2-1, the V gene TRBV2; TRBD2 matches 11 bases. Per the germline V gene, CDR1 is SNHLY and CDR2 is FYNNEI. The V and J ends lost 7 bases and 2 bases, in that order; junction bases with no gene match: 4. This CDR3 is 15 amino acids long. CDR3 sequence: CASKTSGSPYNEQFF. In nucleotides, the CDR3 is TGTGCCAGCAAAACTAGCGGGAGCCCCTACAATGAGCAGTTCTTC.

This clonotype rates as medium-sized. J is TRBJ2-7 and V is TRBV6-5, with TRBD2 as a possible D gene (5 bases). V gave up 0 bases and J gave up 7 bases, with 10 bases separating them. The CDR3 has 13 residues. Per the germline V gene, CDR1 is MNHEY and CDR2 is SVGAGI. CDR3 sequence reads: CASSYSLPGEQYF. Written as DNA, the CDR3 is TGTGCCAGCAGTTACTCGCTCCCGGGAGAGCAGTACTTC.

By share, this clonotype ranks as medium-sized (0.01 to 0.1%). V and J are TRBV7-9 and TRBJ2-2; D is possibly TRBD2 (6 bases). Germline CDR1 is SEHNR and CDR2 is FQNEAQ (reference sequence). This CDR3 spans 19 amino acids. V was shortened by 2 bases and J by 4 bases, with 23 bases between the two germline ends. The CDR3 DNA is TGTGCCAGCAGCTTATTGAATCGTGCCGGCGGGGTCTCCACCGGGGAGCTGTTTTTT. Translating gives CASSLLNRAGGVSTGELFF.

The V and J genes are TRBV7-8 and TRBJ2-7; 7 bases fit TRBD2. The germline V gene encodes CDR1 SGHVS and CDR2 FQNEAQ. This CDR3 region has 16 residues. With V trimmed by 3 bases and J by 0 bases, 8 bases remained unmatched. The DNA of the CDR3 is TGTGCCAGCAGCTTGGGGCTAGCGGAGAGCTCCTACGAGCAGTACTTC. This sequence encodes CASSLGLAESSYEQYF.

Judged by abundance, this clonotype is medium-sized. Written as DNA, the CDR3 is TGTGCCAGCAGTGGTACGTTCAATAACTATGGCTACACCTTC. This sequence encodes CASSGTFNNYGYTF. The V and J genes are TRBV2 and TRBJ1-2; D gene uncertain. The CDR3 runs 14 residues. CDR1 and CDR2 from the germline V gene are SNHLY and FYNNEI. V lost 4 bases and J 1 base, leaving 10 bases between the germline ends.

This clonotype came up many times. The chain employs TRBV7-3 and TRBJ2-6; D gene ambiguous. This CDR3 has 16 amino acids. V lost 0 bases and J 4 bases, leaving 10 bases between the germline ends. The germline V gene has CDR1 SGHTA and CDR2 FQGTGA. This CDR3 is CASSLTGKLGANVLTF. CDR3 DNA sequence: TGTGCCAGCAGCTTAACAGGGAAACTCGGGGCCAACGTCCTGACTTTC.

By its share, this clonotype is medium-sized. This sequence joins TRBV20-1 and TRBJ2-7; the D gene is possibly TRBD2 (6 bases). The CDR3 sequence is 16 residues long. CDR1 DFQATT and CDR2 SNEGSKA come from the germline V gene (reference sequence). Trimming cost V 0 bases and J 5 bases, with 20 bases left between them. The CDR3 nucleotides are TGCAGTGCTAGAGACCACAAGGGACTTCTTCTCCACGAGCAGTACTTC. Translation: CSARDHKGLLLHEQYF.